These 7 T cell receptor beta chains share one sample of origin, sequenced in a study of shared clonotypes between healthy human individuals. Profiling relied on immunoSEQ multiplex PCR, and the TCRdb table lists in-frame clones only, not all of them. The table has about 1 million clones, around 75% seen once. Sequenced sample: memory CD4+ T cells sorted from blood. Subset denoted: CD45RA-negative fraction. The receptors come from a man between 18 and 29 years old in good health.

This clone came up a few times. Other DNA variants within this sample encode the same CDR3. The rearrangement joins TRBV7-9 to TRBJ1-6; 8 bases align to TRBD1. The junction had 5 bases not matched to a gene; V was cut back by 1 base and J by 9 bases. Germline lookup yields CDR1 SEHNR and CDR2 FQNEAQ (reference sequence). CDR3 length: 15 amino acids. The CDR3, as DNA: TGTGCCAGCAGCTTAGGCGGACAGGGAGCTTCACCCCTCCACTTT. Its translation is CASSLGGQGASPLHF. Full variable domain (rest looked up from reference TRBV7-9 and TRBJ1-6): DTGVSQNPRHKITKRGQNVTFRCDPISEHNRLYWYRQTLGQGPEFLTYFQNEAQLEKSRLLSDRFSAERPKGSFSTLEIQRTEQGDSAMYLCASSLGGQGASPLHFGNGTRLTVT.

This chain connects TRBV30 to TRBJ1-3; D is uncertain. V was trimmed by 5 bases and J by 1 base, leaving 9 bases between them. The CDR3 runs to 13 residues. The germline V gene encodes CDR1 GTSNPN and CDR2 SVGIG (reference sequence). The CDR3 loop reads CAWALQSGNTIYF. In nucleotides, the CDR3 is TGTGCCTGGGCCCTACAGTCTGGAAACACCATATATTTT.

This sequence joins TRBV12-2 and TRBJ2-1; the DNA was not compared with TRBD2, the D call given in the table. TRBV12-2 is recorded as a pseudogene. The CDR3 spans 14 residues. The CDR3 nucleotides read TGTGCAAGTCGCTCTGATCCTCCGGGACTAGGGCAGTTCTTC. Protein sequence: CASRSDPPGLGQFF.

V is TRBV6-5 and J is TRBJ2-3; no firm D call. Germline V gene lookup returns CDR1 MNHEY and CDR2 SVGAGI. The V end was cut by 2 bases, the J end by 4 bases, with 10 bases between. The length of the CDR3 is 14 residues. CDR3 bases: TGTGCCAGCAGTTACGGCCCTCCTTCAGATACGCAGTATTTT. This encodes CASSYGPPSDTQYF.

This rearrangement joins TRBV28 to TRBJ2-7; tentative D call: TRBD2 (6 bases). The CDR3 spans 13 residues. V lost 6 bases and J lost 3, with 12 bases in between. Germline V gives CDR1 MDHEN, CDR2 SYDVKM. The CDR3, as DNA: TGTGCCAGCAGCAACGGAGGGTACTACGAGCAGTACTTC. Amino acid sequence: CASSNGGYYEQYF. The entire variable domain, with the rest obtained from reference TRBV28 and TRBJ2-7, is as follows: DVKVTQSSRYLVKRTGEKVFLECVQDMDHENMFWYRQDPGLGLRLIYFSYDVKMKEKGDIPEGYSVSREKKERFSLILESASTNQTSMYLCASSNGGYYEQYFGPGTRLTVT.

A single count supports this clone. The CDR3 sequence: CASSYSYEQYF. Written as DNA, the CDR3 is TGTGCCAGCAGTTACTCCTACGAGCAGTACTTC. V and J are TRBV27 and TRBJ2-7; D gene unclear. The germline V and J ends were trimmed by 4 bases and 0 bases, with 1 base remaining between them. CDR1 is MNHEY and CDR2 is SMNVEV in the germline V gene (reference sequence). The CDR3 has 11 residues.

The V gene is TRBV2, the J gene TRBJ2-5; 8 nucleotides agree with TRBD1. Germline CDR1 is SNHLY and CDR2 is FYNNEI. Trimming removed 8 bases from V and 2 bases from J; junction bases left unmatched: 4. This CDR3 is built from 13 residues. The CDR3 is CASGGTGQETQYF. As DNA, the CDR3 is TGTGCCAGCGGGGGGACAGGTCAAGAGACCCAGTACTTC.